One sample yielded the 19 T cell receptor beta chains listed below, sequenced in a study of breast tumors, draining lymph nodes, adjacent tissues. Breast cancer patients provided tissue from their axillary draining lymph nodes. TCRdb itself ran the multiplex PCR reads through MiXCR, one entry per CDR3 protein. This sample yields approximately 88,000 distinct CDR3 sequences, of which approximately 28% are seen a single time; over 6.5% belongs to the top ten. Material: axillary lymph node tissue. These receptors originate from a female donor with breast cancer. Some clones in this sample may be carry-over from other donors' samples.

This clonotype was seen many times. This chain links TRBV20-1 with TRBJ2-6, with 7 bases that match TRBD2. The V gene's germline CDR1 is DFQATT and CDR2 SNEGSKA (reference sequence). V lost 3 bases and J lost 0; bases outside the gene matches: 5. The CDR3 extends over 16 amino acids. Here the CDR3 reads CSASGRASSGANVLTF. In DNA, the CDR3 is TGCAGTGCTAGTGGGAGGGCTTCCTCTGGGGCCAACGTCCTGACTTTC.

As regards this clonotype: At one end, the junction sequence differs from germline, possibly due to a read error. The chain carries TRBV7-2 and TRBJ1-2; possibly TRBD1 for D (6 bases). The CDR3 sequence is 15 residues long. CDR1 SGHTA and CDR2 FQGNSA come from the germline V gene. CDR3 nucleotide sequence: TGTGCCAGCAGCCAGGATATCAGGGGAAACTATGGCTACGCCTTC. The encoded protein is CASSQDIRGNYGYAF.

This clonotype has a count of ten or more. The V gene is TRBV7-3, the J gene TRBJ2-1, with 8 bases lining up with TRBD2. In germline, CDR1 is SGHTA, CDR2 FQGTGA. V trimming: 5 bases; J trimming: 5 bases; junction bases outside the gene matches: 8. The CDR3 spans 15 residues. CDR3 residues: CASSNGGANNNEQFF. As DNA, the CDR3 is TGTGCCAGCAGCAACGGGGGGGCCAACAACAATGAGCAGTTCTTC.

The chain couples TRBV12-3 or TRBV12-4 to TRBJ1-1, with D possibly being TRBD1 (5 bases). Trimming left V 8 bases short and J 1 base short, with 14 bases between. The CDR3 extends over 14 amino acids. The CDR3 region is CASGFTGTNTEAFF. The CDR3, as DNA: TGTGCCAGCGGCTTCACAGGAACGAACACTGAAGCTTTCTTT.

This clonotype showed up many times. The chain has TRBV15 and TRBJ2-5; D unresolved. V lost 7 bases and J 5 bases, leaving 14 bases between the germline ends. In germline, CDR1 is LNHNV, CDR2 YYDKDF (reference sequence). This CDR3 region has 13 residues. The CDR3 nucleotides read TGTGCCACCAAACACCCCTCAAGGGAGACCCAGTACTTC. As protein: CATKHPSRETQYF.

This clonotype was seen many times. The CDR3 bases are TGTGCCAGCAGCCCCGGGACTAGCGGTCAAGAGACCCAGTACTTC. This gives the protein CASSPGTSGQETQYF. V usage is TRBV14 and J usage is TRBJ2-5, with TRBD2 matching 11 bases. The CDR3 has 15 residues. Germline CDR1 reads SGHDN; CDR2 reads FVKESK. Germline trimming cut 4 bases from V and 2 bases from J; bases unmatched to any gene: 3.

This clonotype was counted ten times or more. This chain uses TRBV28 with TRBJ2-7, with a tentative D call TRBD1 (7 bases). V shed 7 bases and J shed 7 bases, with 23 bases lying between them. The CDR3 loop spans 15 amino acids. Germline V gene sequence: CDR1 MDHEN, CDR2 SYDVKM. The CDR3 DNA reads TGTGCCAGCAAAAACTCCCTTACAGGGGCGGGGGAGCAGTACTTC. This sequence encodes CASKNSLTGAGEQYF.

This clonotype was seen repeatedly, ten times or more. The genes are TRBV6-2 or TRBV6-3 and TRBJ2-7, with D unclear. Looked up from germline, CDR1 is MNHEY and CDR2 is SVGEGT. Trimming pared 3 bases from V and 5 bases from J, leaving 8 bases between. The CDR3 is 12 residues long. The CDR3 region has the DNA TGTGCCAGCAGTTATTCTCAGCACGAGCAGTACTTC. Its translation: CASSYSQHEQYF.

This clonotype was counted ten times or more. The chain employs TRBV3-2 and TRBJ2-1. TRBV3-2 is termed a pseudogene. There are 13 residues in the CDR3. CDR3 nucleotide sequence: TGTGCCAGTGGCTTTGACGGACGCAATGAGCAGTTCTTC. It encodes CASGFDGRNEQFF.

This clonotype was detected many times. The chain recombines TRBV19 with TRBJ2-7; D ambiguous. The germline gives CDR1 LNHDA, CDR2 SQIVND (reference sequence). This CDR3 is 12 amino acids long. V shed 6 bases and J shed 4 bases, with 10 bases lying between them. CDR3 DNA: TGTGCCAGTAGCGGACGTCAGTACGAGCAGTACTTC. It yields the protein CASSGRQYEQYF.

This clonotype was seen at least ten times. Here the CDR3 reads CASSQDLGVHTIYF. The DNA for the CDR3 is TGTGCCAGCAGCCAAGATCTAGGGGTACACACCATATATTTT. The V call is TRBV14, the J call TRBJ1-3, with D possibly matching TRBD1 (5 bases). Germline CDR1 reads SGHDN; CDR2 reads FVKESK. This CDR3 contains 14 residues. V lost 0 bases and J 8 bases, leaving 11 bases between the germline ends.

The chain uses TRBV7-2 and TRBJ2-1; D is unresolved. Germline V gives CDR1 SGHTA, CDR2 FQGNSA. This CDR3 has 16 residues. V was clipped by 5 bases and J by 2 bases, with 16 bases between them. The CDR3 sequence: CASSPGARQAYNEQFF. CDR3 nucleotides: TGTGCCAGCAGCCCAGGTGCGAGGCAGGCCTACAATGAGCAGTTCTTC.

Worth noting for this clonotype: Just one base apart from a much larger clone, this may be a read error. The rearrangement joins TRBV14 to TRBJ2-7; unclear D gene. The CDR3 spans 13 residues. Germline CDR1 reads SGHDN; CDR2 reads FVKESK. V was shortened by 4 bases and J by 4 bases, with 11 bases between the two germline ends. The CDR3 protein is CASSLMVYYEQYF. Written as DNA, the CDR3 is TGTGCCAGCAGCCTTATGGTCTATTACGAGCAGTACTTC.

Of note for this clonotype: A much larger clone differs by one base, so this may be a read error. The CDR3 carries no conserved terminal phenylalanine or tryptophan, so it likely arises from a read error. Because the CDR3's place on the DNA is in doubt, the DNA is left out and the CDR3 is given as listed by TCRdb. This chain uses TRBV14 with TRBJ2-5; TRBD1 was called by the table and not checked on the DNA. The CDR3 adds up to 14 amino acids, both ends counted. Germline CDR1 reads SGHDN; CDR2 reads FVKESK. The CDR3 protein is CASSQLGGQETQSS.

Points on this clonotype: This clone may be a read error of a much larger clone one base away. This chain connects TRBV6-1 to TRBJ2-7, with TRBD2 identical over 7 bases. J was trimmed by 4 bases and V by 5 bases; bases with no gene match: 5. The germline V gene has CDR1 MNHNS and CDR2 SASEGT. The CDR3 extends over 13 amino acids. The CDR3 protein is CASSQWEGYEQYF. As DNA, the CDR3 is TGTGCCAGCAGTCAGTGGGAGGGGTACGAGCAGTACTTC.

This clonotype was counted ten times or more. V is TRBV7-9 and J is TRBJ2-5; 8 bases fit TRBD2. The junction had 4 bases not matched to a gene; V was cut back by 5 bases and J by 2 bases. The germline V gene has CDR1 SEHNR and CDR2 FQNEAQ (reference sequence). The CDR3 has 14 residues. The chain's CDR3 is CASSLGLAQETQYF. The CDR3 nucleotides read TGTGCCAGCAGCCTAGGACTAGCTCAAGAGACCCAGTACTTC.

In this sample, this clonotype turned up many times. The gene calls are TRBV6-5 and TRBJ2-7; 7 nucleotides match TRBD1. There are 15 residues in the CDR3. V trimming: 0 bases; J trimming: 2 bases; junction bases outside the gene matches: 4. In germline, CDR1 is MNHEY, CDR2 SVGAGI. CDR3 loop: CASSYSDRLAYEQYF. The CDR3 coding sequence is TGTGCCAGCAGTTACTCGGACAGGCTGGCCTACGAGCAGTACTTC.

This clonotype has ten or more counts. This may stem from a read error, because a much larger clone lies one nucleotide away. The genes are TRBV11-3 and TRBJ1-2; no definite D call. CDR1 is SGHNT and CDR2 is YENEEA in the germline V gene. Trimming pared 5 bases from V and 4 bases from J, leaving 14 bases between. The length of the CDR3 is 14 residues. The CDR3 DNA is TGTGCCAGCAGCCAAAGTGGGCGGGCCTATGGCTACACCTTC. This encodes CASSQSGRAYGYTF.

The sample holds a few counts of this clonotype. One end of the junction does not line up with germline, which may come from a read error. The chain links TRBV7-7 to TRBJ2-2; the D gene could be TRBD1 or TRBD2 (6 bases each). Germline V gene sequence: CDR1 SSHAT, CDR2 FNYEAQ (reference sequence). The CDR3 consists of 16 residues. Written as DNA, the CDR3 is TGTGCTAGCAGCTTAGTAGGGGGGCCGAGGACCGGGGAGCTGTTTTTT. Translating gives CASSLVGGPRTGELFF.